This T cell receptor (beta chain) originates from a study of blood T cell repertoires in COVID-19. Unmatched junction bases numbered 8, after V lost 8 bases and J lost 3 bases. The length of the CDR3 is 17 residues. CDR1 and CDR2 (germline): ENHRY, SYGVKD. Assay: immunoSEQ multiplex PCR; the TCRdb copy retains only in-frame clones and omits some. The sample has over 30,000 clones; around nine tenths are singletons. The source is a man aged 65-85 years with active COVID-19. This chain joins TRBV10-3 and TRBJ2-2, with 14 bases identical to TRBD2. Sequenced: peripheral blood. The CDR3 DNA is TGTGCCATCTCCTCGACTAGCGGGAGGGCCGACACCGGGGAGCTGTTTTTT. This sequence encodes CAISSTSGRADTGELFF.